Below are 17 T cell receptor beta chains sequenced from a single sample in a study of T-cell reconstitution after alpha-beta-depleted transplantation in children. TCRbeta library preparation incorporated unique molecular identifiers. A single record per CDR3 protein comes from TCRdb applying MiXCR to the PCR reads. The sample has about 580,000 distinct CDR3 sequences, approximately 22% seen once. This sample comprised PBMCs, mostly from graft donor cells, obtained 360 days after TCRalphabeta/CD19-depleted stem cell transplant. The receptors derive from a boy younger than two who had a stem cell transplant for acute myeloid leukemia, so the T cells may come from the graft donor.

This clonotype occurred a few times. The V call is TRBV5-6, the J call TRBJ2-1; TRBD1 might be the D (7 bases). Germline V gene data show CDR1 as SGHDT and CDR2 as YYEEEE. The CDR3 spans 15 residues. V was trimmed by 4 bases and J by 4 bases, leaving 15 bases between them. DNA of the CDR3: TGTGCCAGCAGCCGGAGGGGGACAGCTTACAATGAGCAGTTCTTC. It specifies CASSRRGTAYNEQFF.

This clonotype was seen a single time. The rearrangement joins TRBV7-2 to TRBJ1-2; 7 bases match TRBD1. J gave up 5 bases and V 5 bases, and 14 bases lay outside the gene matches. In germline, CDR1 is SGHTA, CDR2 FQGNSA. CDR3 length: 16 amino acids. The CDR3 DNA is TGTGCCAGCAGCCCGACTCCCGGGACAGATCTGTATGGCTACACCTTC. Amino acids: CASSPTPGTDLYGYTF.

This clonotype was found a few times. This chain connects TRBV7-2 to TRBJ2-7; 8 bases align to TRBD2. After removal of 3 bases from V and 1 base from J, the junction contained 8 bases not matched to a gene. Germline loops: CDR1 SGHTA, CDR2 FQGNSA. The CDR3 totals 16 residues. Here the CDR3 DNA reads TGTGCCAGCAGCTTGGCCGGGGGGGAATCTTCCTACGAGCAGTACTTC. It encodes CASSLAGGESSYEQYF.

This clonotype was seen ten or more times. The chain couples TRBV6-5 to TRBJ2-5; D gene ambiguous. The CDR3 extends over 13 amino acids. V lost 2 bases, J lost 3 bases, and 7 bases lay in between. The V gene's germline CDR1 is MNHEY and CDR2 SVGAGI. The CDR3 spells CASSYGGEETQYF. In DNA form, the CDR3 reads TGTGCCAGCAGTTACGGTGGTGAAGAGACCCAGTACTTC.

This clonotype appeared once. V usage is TRBV10-2 and J usage is TRBJ2-7; 9 bases fit TRBD1. Per the germline V gene, CDR1 is WSHSY and CDR2 is SAAADI. This CDR3 comprises 17 residues. V lost 0 bases to trimming and J lost 2 bases; unmatched junction nucleotides: 8. The CDR3 region has the DNA TGCGCCAGCAGTGAGTCCCCAACAGGGGGCCCCCCCTACGAGCAGTACGTC. Its translation: CASSESPTGGPPYEQYV.

This clonotype was observed a few times. The chain is built from TRBV4-3 and TRBJ2-1; TRBD1 is a possible D gene (8 bases). This CDR3 is built from 15 residues. Germline V gives CDR1 LGHNA, CDR2 YSLEER. The ends were cut back, 1 base at V and 5 bases at J, with 12 bases in the middle. CDR3 in amino acids: CASSQGTGRDNEQFF. CDR3 bases: TGCGCCAGCAGCCAAGGGACAGGGAGGGACAATGAGCAGTTCTTC.

This clonotype was counted at least ten times. The gene calls are TRBV20-1 and TRBJ1-1, with D perhaps TRBD1 (6 bases). Per germline, CDR1 DFQATT and CDR2 SNEGSKA (reference sequence). The ends were cut back, 6 bases at V and 8 bases at J, with 16 bases in the middle. The CDR3 is made up of 12 amino acids. This CDR3 is CSARYRAAEAFF. The CDR3 coding sequence is TGCAGTGCCAGATACAGGGCCGCGGAAGCTTTCTTT.

This clonotype was picked up a small number of times. The chain links TRBV20-1 to TRBJ1-3; D gene ambiguous. This CDR3 spans 12 amino acids. Germline assignment: CDR1 DFQATT and CDR2 SNEGSKA (reference sequence). The V end lost 6 bases, the J end lost 3 bases, and 9 bases lay between the germline ends. CDR3 DNA: TGCAGTGCGGCTCCTCGTGGAAACACCATATATTTT. This gives the protein CSAAPRGNTIYF.

This clonotype was counted at least ten times. V usage is TRBV20-1 and J usage is TRBJ2-7, with a possible D match to TRBD1 (5 bases). Germline V gene lookup returns CDR1 DFQATT and CDR2 SNEGSKA (reference sequence). This CDR3 is 15 amino acids long. Trimming stripped 1 base from V and 0 bases from J, with 13 bases between. CDR3 sequence (DNA): TGCAGTGCTAGAGCGGCAGGGCCTTCCTCCTACGAGCAGTACTTC. This codes for CSARAAGPSSYEQYF.

This clonotype was detected ten times or more. The J gene is TRBJ2-7, the V gene TRBV6-5; TRBD1 agrees at 8 bases. The CDR3 contains 14 residues. Germline V gene sequence: CDR1 MNHEY, CDR2 SVGAGI. V dropped 2 bases and J dropped 5; count of bases not matched to a gene: 5. DNA of the CDR3: TGTGCCAGCAGTTACGGACAGGGATCCCACGAGCAGTACGTC. It is translated as CASSYGQGSHEQYV.

The chain combines TRBV29-1 with TRBJ2-1, with a possible D match to TRBD1 (6 bases). Germline V gene sequence: CDR1 SQVTM, CDR2 ANQGSEA. The CDR3 has 12 residues. Trimming cost V 8 bases and J 7 bases, with 15 bases left between them. The CDR3 nucleotides are TGCAGCTCTTCGGACAGCCTTAATGAGCAGTTCTTC. Its translation is CSSSDSLNEQFF.

This clonotype was seen a handful of times. The V call is TRBV11-2, the J call TRBJ2-5, with D maybe TRBD2 (5 bases). This CDR3 has 12 residues. Germline V gene data show CDR1 as SGHAT and CDR2 as FQNNGV. Trimming removed 8 bases at V and 7 bases at J, with 14 bases between. The CDR3 sequence is CASSGSEGTQYF. The DNA of the CDR3 is TGTGCCAGCTCGGGGTCTGAGGGGACCCAGTACTTC.

This clonotype was recorded a few times. V is TRBV5-6 and J is TRBJ2-3; 10 nucleotides line up with TRBD2. The CDR3 totals 15 residues. V shed 6 bases and J 3 bases; nucleotides not matched to a gene: 7. CDR1 is SGHDT, CDR2 YYEEEE, per germline. The CDR3 nucleotides are TGTGCCAGCAAGCGGAAAGCGGGGGGGACAGATACGCAGTATTTT. Translated: CASKRKAGGTDTQYF.

This clonotype has just a few counts. The chain is built from TRBV20-1 and TRBJ1-2, with D possibly TRBD1 on 6 matching bases. The CDR3 sequence is 13 residues long. V was clipped by 0 bases and J by 5 bases, with 10 bases between them. Germline CDR1 and CDR2: DFQATT and SNEGSKA (reference sequence). The CDR3 is CSAREAGAYGYTF. Here the CDR3 DNA reads TGCAGTGCTAGAGAGGCGGGGGCTTATGGCTACACCTTC.

This clonotype showed up just a few times. This chain links TRBV20-1 with TRBJ2-3; D remains unclear. The V gene's germline CDR1 is DFQATT and CDR2 SNEGSKA (reference sequence). V was shortened by 3 bases and J by 0 bases, with 10 bases between the two germline ends. The length of the CDR3 is 14 residues. CDR3 protein: CSASVVTSTDTQYF. The CDR3 DNA sequence: TGCAGTGCTAGCGTCGTCACTAGCACAGATACGCAGTATTTT.

The chain recombines TRBV11-2 with TRBJ2-1; D remains unclear. Trimming cost V 0 bases and J 8 bases, with 8 bases left between them. Germline V gene data show CDR1 as SGHAT and CDR2 as FQNNGV. The CDR3 runs 13 residues. The CDR3 protein is CASSLEPVDEQFF. The CDR3 region has the DNA TGTGCCAGCAGCTTAGAGCCGGTAGATGAGCAGTTCTTC.

V gene TRBV20-1 combines with J gene TRBJ2-5, with D maybe TRBD2 (5 bases). Per the germline V gene, CDR1 is DFQATT and CDR2 is SNEGSKA (reference sequence). Trimming left V 5 bases short and J 2 bases short, with 9 bases between. This CDR3 comprises 12 residues. CDR3 region: CSARGKQETQYF. As DNA, the CDR3 is TGCAGTGCTCGGGGAAAACAAGAGACCCAGTACTTC.